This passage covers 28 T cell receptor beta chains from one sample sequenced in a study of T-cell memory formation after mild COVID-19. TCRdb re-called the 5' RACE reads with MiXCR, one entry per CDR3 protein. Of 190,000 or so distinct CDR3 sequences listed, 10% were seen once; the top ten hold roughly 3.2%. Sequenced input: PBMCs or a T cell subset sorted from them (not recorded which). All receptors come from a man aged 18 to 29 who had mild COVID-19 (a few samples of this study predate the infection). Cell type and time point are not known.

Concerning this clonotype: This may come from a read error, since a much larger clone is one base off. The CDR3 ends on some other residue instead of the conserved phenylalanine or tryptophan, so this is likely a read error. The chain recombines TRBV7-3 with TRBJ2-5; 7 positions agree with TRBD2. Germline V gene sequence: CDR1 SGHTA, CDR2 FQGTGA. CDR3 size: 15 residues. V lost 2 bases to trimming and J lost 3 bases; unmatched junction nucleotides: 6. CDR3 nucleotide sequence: TGTGCCAGCAGCTTAGGGGCTAGCGGTAAAGAGACCCAGTACTCC. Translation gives CASSLGASGKETQYS.

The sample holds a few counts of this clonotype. CDR3 amino acids: CASSLARPVSYNSPLHF. As DNA, the CDR3 is TGTGCCAGCAGCTTAGCTCGGCCGGTATCCTATAATTCACCCCTCCACTTT. The rearrangement joins TRBV11-2 to TRBJ1-6; no clear D. The CDR3 length is 17 residues. Trimming took off 1 base at V and 1 base at J, with 11 bases between the two ends. The germline CDR1 and CDR2 sequences are SGHAT and FQNNGV.

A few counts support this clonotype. CDR3 bases: TGTGCCAGCAGCCAAGATTGGAGGGCTGTCCCTGGCTACACCTTC. Its translation: CASSQDWRAVPGYTF. This chain uses TRBV4-2 with TRBJ1-2; no clear D gene. V lost 0 bases, J lost 7 bases, and 15 bases lay in between. The CDR3 runs to 15 residues. Per the germline V gene, CDR1 is LGHNA and CDR2 is YNFKEQ.

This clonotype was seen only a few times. The CDR3: CASSQLRTGGSPLHF. The CDR3 DNA sequence: TGCGCCAGCAGTCAACTACGGACAGGTGGCTCACCCCTCCACTTT. The chain carries TRBV23-1 and TRBJ1-6; 7 bases map to TRBD1. TRBV23-1 qualifies as an ORF whose function is uncertain. With 2 bases clipped from V and 10 bases from J, the junction kept 8 bases outside the gene matches. There are 15 residues in the CDR3.

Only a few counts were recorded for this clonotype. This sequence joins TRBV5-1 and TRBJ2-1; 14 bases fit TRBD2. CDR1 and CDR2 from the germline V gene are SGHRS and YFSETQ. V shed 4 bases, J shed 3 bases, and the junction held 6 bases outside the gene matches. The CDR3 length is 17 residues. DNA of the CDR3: TGCGCCAGCAGCCGCCTCGGACTAGCGGGGGGCTACAATGAGCAGTTCTTC. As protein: CASSRLGLAGGYNEQFF.

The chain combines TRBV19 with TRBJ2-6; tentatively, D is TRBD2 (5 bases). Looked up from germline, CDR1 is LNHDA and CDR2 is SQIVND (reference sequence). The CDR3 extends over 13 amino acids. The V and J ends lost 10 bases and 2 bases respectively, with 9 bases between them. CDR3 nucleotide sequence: TGTGCCACCCGGACTGCTGGGGCCAACGTCCTGACTTTC. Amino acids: CATRTAGANVLTF.

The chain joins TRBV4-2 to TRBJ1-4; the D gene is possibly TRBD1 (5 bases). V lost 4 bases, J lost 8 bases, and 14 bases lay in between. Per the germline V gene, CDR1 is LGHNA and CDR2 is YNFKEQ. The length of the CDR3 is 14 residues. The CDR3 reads CASSRPGKEEKLFF. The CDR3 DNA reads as TGTGCCAGCAGCCGTCCAGGGAAGGAGGAAAAACTGTTTTTT.

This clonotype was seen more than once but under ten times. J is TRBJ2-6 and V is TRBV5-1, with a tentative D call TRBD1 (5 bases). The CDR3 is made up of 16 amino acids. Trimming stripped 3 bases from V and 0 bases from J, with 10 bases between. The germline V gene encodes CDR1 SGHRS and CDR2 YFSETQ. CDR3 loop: CASSSQVLSGANVLTF. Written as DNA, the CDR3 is TGCGCCAGCAGCTCACAGGTTCTCTCTGGGGCCAACGTCCTGACTTTC.

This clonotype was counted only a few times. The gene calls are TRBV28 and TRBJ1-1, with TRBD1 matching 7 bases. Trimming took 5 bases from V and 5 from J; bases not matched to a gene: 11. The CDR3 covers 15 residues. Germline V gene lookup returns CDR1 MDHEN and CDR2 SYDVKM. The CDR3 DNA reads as TGTGCCAGCAGTCCGGATCCTCCAGGGGGGACTGAAGCTTTCTTT. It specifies CASSPDPPGGTEAFF.

The CDR3 bases are TGTGCCAGCAGTGGCCCGACAGGGAGTAATGAGCAGTTCTTC. The encoded protein is CASSGPTGSNEQFF. The chain recombines TRBV25-1 with TRBJ2-1; the match to TRBD1 covers 7 bases. The CDR3 totals 14 residues. V gave up 4 bases and J gave up 7 bases; unmatched junction bases: 7. Germline V lookup: CDR1 MGHDK, CDR2 SYGVNS.

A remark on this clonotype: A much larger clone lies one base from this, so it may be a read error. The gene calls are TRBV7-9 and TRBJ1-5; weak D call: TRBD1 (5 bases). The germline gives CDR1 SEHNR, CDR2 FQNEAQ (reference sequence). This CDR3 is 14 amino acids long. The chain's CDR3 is CARSLATGNQPQHF. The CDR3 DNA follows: TGTGCCAGAAGCTTAGCGACAGGCAATCAGCCCCAGCATTTT. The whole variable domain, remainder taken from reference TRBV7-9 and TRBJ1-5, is DTGVSQNPRHKITKRGQNVTFRCDPISEHNRLYWYRQTLGQGPEFLTYFQNEAQLEKSRLLSDRFSAERPKGSFSTLEIQRTEQGDSAMYLCARSLATGNQPQHFGDGTRLSIL.

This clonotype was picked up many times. The CDR3 DNA sequence: TGTGCCAGCAGCCCCGTCCCCGGGACGGGAGTCTATGGCTACACCTTC. Its protein is CASSPVPGTGVYGYTF. The chain recombines TRBV7-3 with TRBJ1-2; a possible D gene is TRBD1 (5 bases). This CDR3 region has 16 residues. Trimming removed 5 bases at V and 4 bases at J, with 20 bases between. Germline V gene data show CDR1 as SGHTA and CDR2 as FQGTGA. Together with reference TRBV7-3 and TRBJ1-2, the CDR3 gives the full variable domain: GAGVSQTPSNKVTEKGKYVELRCDPISGHTALYWYRQSLGQGPEFLIYFQGTGAADDSGLPNDRFFAVRPEGSVSTLKIQRTERGDSAVYLCASSPVPGTGVYGYTFGSGTRLTVV.

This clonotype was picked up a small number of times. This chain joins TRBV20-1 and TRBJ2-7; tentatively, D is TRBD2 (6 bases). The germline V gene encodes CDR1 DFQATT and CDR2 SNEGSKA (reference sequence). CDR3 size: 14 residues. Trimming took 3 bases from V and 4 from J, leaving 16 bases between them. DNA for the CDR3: TGCAGTGCTAGGCCCCGACTAGAAAGGTACGAGCAGTACTTC. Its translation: CSARPRLERYEQYF.

CDR3 nucleotide sequence: TGCGCCAGCAGTTACGACGGAGACAATCAGCCCCAGCATTTT. Translation: CASSYDGDNQPQHF. The chain employs TRBV5-1 and TRBJ1-5; unclear D gene. There are 14 residues in the CDR3. V shed 5 bases and J shed 3 bases, with 12 bases lying between them. Germline CDR1 SGHRS, CDR2 YFSETQ.

The CDR3 nucleotides read TGTGCCAGCAGCAAGCCGGGACAGGGGGTCTACGAGCAGTACGTC. Translated, it gives CASSKPGQGVYEQYV. The chain joins TRBV21-1 to TRBJ2-7; the D call TRBD1 from the table was never checked on the DNA. TRBV21-1 is listed as a pseudogene. This CDR3 is built from 15 residues.

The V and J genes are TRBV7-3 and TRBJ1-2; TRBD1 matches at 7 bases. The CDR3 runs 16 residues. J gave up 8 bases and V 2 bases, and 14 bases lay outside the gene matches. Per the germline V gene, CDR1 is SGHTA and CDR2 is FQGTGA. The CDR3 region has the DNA TGTGCCAGCAGCTTATTCCCCGGGGACAGTGGAGGCGGCTACACCTTC. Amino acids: CASSLFPGDSGGGYTF.

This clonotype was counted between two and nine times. The CDR3 coding sequence is TGTGCCAGCCGGACTAGTCCCCAATCCAATGAGCAGTTCTTC. Its translation: CASRTSPQSNEQFF. The chain carries TRBV5-5 and TRBJ2-1, with 7 bases fitting TRBD2. The length of the CDR3 is 14 residues. Germline CDR1 is SGHKS and CDR2 is YYEKEE (reference sequence). The V gene end was trimmed by 7 bases and the J gene end by 6 bases; junction bases not matched to a gene: 10.

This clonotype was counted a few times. The CDR3 sequence: CASSLRQGRTYEQYF. The CDR3 DNA reads as TGCGCCAGCAGCTTACGGCAGGGGAGGACCTACGAGCAGTACTTC. The chain combines TRBV5-1 with TRBJ2-7, with D perhaps given as TRBD1 or TRBD2 (6 bases each). Between the trimmed V and J ends, which lost 2 bases and 2 bases, there was a span of 14 bases. The CDR3 sequence is 15 residues long. The germline CDR1 and CDR2 sequences are SGHRS and YFSETQ. Using reference TRBV5-1 and TRBJ2-7 for the parts outside the CDR3, the full variable domain is KAGVTQTPRYLIKTRGQQVTLSCSPISGHRSVSWYQQTPGQGLQFLFEYFSETQRNKGNFPGRFSGRQFSNSRSEMNVSTLELGDSALYLCASSLRQGRTYEQYFGPGTRLTVT.

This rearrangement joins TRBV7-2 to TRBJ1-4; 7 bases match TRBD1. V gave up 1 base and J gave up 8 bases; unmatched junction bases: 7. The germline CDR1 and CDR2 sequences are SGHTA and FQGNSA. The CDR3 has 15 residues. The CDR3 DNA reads TGTGCCAGCAGCTTAGGAGACAGGGACGGAGAAAAACTGTTTTTT. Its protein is CASSLGDRDGEKLFF.

CDR3 in DNA: TGTGCCAGCAGCCTCTATGGGTATTATGGCTACACCTTC. Amino acids: CASSLYGYYGYTF. The chain has TRBV6-5 and TRBJ1-2; the D is unclear. The CDR3 contains 13 residues. Germline CDR1 MNHEY, CDR2 SVGAGI. V was clipped by 6 bases and J by 5 bases, with 13 bases between them.

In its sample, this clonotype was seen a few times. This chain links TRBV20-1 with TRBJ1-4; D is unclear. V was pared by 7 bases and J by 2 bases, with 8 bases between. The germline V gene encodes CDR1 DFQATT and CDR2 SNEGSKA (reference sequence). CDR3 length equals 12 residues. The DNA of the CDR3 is TGCAGTGTTCCGTTTACTAATGAAAAACTGTTTTTT. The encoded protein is CSVPFTNEKLFF.

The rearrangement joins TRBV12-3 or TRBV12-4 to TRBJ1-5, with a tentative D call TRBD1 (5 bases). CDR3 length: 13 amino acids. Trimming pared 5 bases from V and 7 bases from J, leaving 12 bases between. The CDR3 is CASSAGTEQPQHF. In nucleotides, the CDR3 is TGTGCCAGCAGTGCCGGGACGGAACAGCCCCAGCATTTT.

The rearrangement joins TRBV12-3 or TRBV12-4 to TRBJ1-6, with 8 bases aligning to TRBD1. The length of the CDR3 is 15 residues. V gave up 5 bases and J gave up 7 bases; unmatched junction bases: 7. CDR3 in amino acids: CASSPRTGKNSPLHF. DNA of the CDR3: TGTGCCAGCAGTCCCCGGACAGGGAAAAATTCACCCCTCCACTTT.

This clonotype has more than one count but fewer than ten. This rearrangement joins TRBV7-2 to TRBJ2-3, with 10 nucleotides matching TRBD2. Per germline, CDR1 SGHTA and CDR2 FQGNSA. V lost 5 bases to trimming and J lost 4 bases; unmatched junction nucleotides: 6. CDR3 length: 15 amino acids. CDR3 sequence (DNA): TGTGCCAGCAGCGTCCTAGCGGGGGCCCCAGATACGCAGTATTTT. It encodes CASSVLAGAPDTQYF.

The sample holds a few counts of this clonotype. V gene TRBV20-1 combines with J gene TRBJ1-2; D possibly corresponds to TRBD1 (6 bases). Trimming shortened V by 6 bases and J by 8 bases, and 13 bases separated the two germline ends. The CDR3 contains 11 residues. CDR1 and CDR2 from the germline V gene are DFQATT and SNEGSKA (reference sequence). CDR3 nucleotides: TGCAGTGCGGGCCAGGGGCGAGGCTACACCTTC. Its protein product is CSAGQGRGYTF.

CDR3 region: CASSFGYTTNEKLFF. In DNA form, the CDR3 reads TGTGCCAGCAGCTTCGGGTACACAACTAATGAAAAACTGTTTTTT. The chain couples TRBV7-2 to TRBJ1-4; D is ambiguous. V gave up 3 bases and J gave up 0 bases, with 8 bases separating them. This CDR3 has 15 amino acids. In germline, CDR1 is SGHTA, CDR2 FQGNSA.

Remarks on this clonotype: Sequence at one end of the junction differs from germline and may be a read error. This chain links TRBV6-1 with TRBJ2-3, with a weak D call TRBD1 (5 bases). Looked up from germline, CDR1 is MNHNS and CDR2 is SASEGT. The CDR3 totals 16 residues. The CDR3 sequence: CDSSEFIRTSTDTQYF. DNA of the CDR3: TGTGACAGCAGTGAATTTATAAGGACATCCACAGATACGCAGTATTTT.

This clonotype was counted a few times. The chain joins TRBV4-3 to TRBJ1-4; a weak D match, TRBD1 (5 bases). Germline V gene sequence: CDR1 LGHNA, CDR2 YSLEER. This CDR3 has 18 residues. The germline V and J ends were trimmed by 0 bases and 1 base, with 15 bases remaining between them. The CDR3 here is CASSQDLRRGGTNEKLFF. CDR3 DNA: TGCGCCAGCAGCCAAGATCTTCGGAGGGGAGGAACTAATGAAAAACTGTTTTTT.